Presented here are 8 T cell receptor beta chains from one specimen sequenced in a study of vaccination effects on CD4 cells after COVID-19. Repertoires were generated with immunoSEQ multiplex PCR, while TCRdb's copy carries only in-frame clones and drops some. The sample lists 50,000 to 65,000 clones, approximately 79% occurring once. Using viral peptide pools, the ViraFEST assay grew out antigen-specific CD4+ T cells prior to sequencing. Once cultured for 10 days, the cells underwent separation to obtain CD4+ T cells. Their antigen targets remain unknown. The sequencing used CD4+ T cells from PBMCs cultured with HCoV-229E spike peptides, collected before COVID-19 vaccination. Every receptor here comes from a human donor who received a COVID-19 vaccine.

This sequence joins TRBV7-2 and TRBJ2-7; D uncertain. Looked up from germline, CDR1 is SGHTA and CDR2 is FQGNSA. The CDR3 has 14 amino acids. V was clipped by 5 bases and J by 4 bases, with 15 bases between them. The CDR3 loop is CASSPTRMGYEQYV. CDR3 nucleotides: TGTGCCAGCAGCCCGACCCGGATGGGGTACGAGCAGTACGTC.

The chain links TRBV4-1 to TRBJ2-7; D is perhaps TRBD1 or TRBD2 (6 bases each). Trimming took 0 bases from V and 2 from J, leaving 11 bases between them. This CDR3 comprises 15 residues. CDR1 and CDR2 from the germline V gene are MGHRA and YSYEKL. In nucleotides, the CDR3 is TGCGCCAGCAGCCAAGATTGGAGGGGGGCCTACGAGCAGTACGTC. The encoded protein is CASSQDWRGAYEQYV.

The chain couples TRBV5-5 to TRBJ1-1; weak D call: TRBD1 (5 bases). This CDR3 spans 17 amino acids. With 1 base removed from V and 1 base from J, the gap between germline ends came to 17 bases. Germline lookup yields CDR1 SGHKS and CDR2 YYEKEE (reference sequence). CDR3: CASSLYFQGYSNTEAFF. The CDR3 DNA sequence: TGTGCCAGCAGCTTGTACTTCCAGGGCTACTCGAACACTGAAGCTTTCTTT.

This rearrangement joins TRBV7-8 to TRBJ1-5; D possibly corresponds to TRBD1 (5 bases). Trimming cost V 0 bases and J 4 bases, with 16 bases left between them. Germline V lookup: CDR1 SGHVS, CDR2 FQNEAQ. This CDR3 is built from 17 residues. The CDR3 sequence is CASSLAPLGAGNQPQHF. DNA of the CDR3: TGTGCCAGCAGCTTAGCGCCACTCGGGGCAGGGAATCAGCCCCAGCATTTT.

The J gene is TRBJ1-1, the V gene TRBV5-1; D is uncertain. V dropped 0 bases and J dropped 1 base, with 7 bases sitting between them. The CDR3 is made up of 14 amino acids. Germline lookup yields CDR1 SGHRS and CDR2 YFSETQ. The CDR3 DNA follows: TGCGCCAGCAGCTTGGTTATGGGGAACACTGAAGCTTTCTTT. The encoded protein is CASSLVMGNTEAFF.

The V and J genes are TRBV27 and TRBJ1-2; D unresolved. The CDR3 spans 14 residues. Deletions cut 7 bases from V and 3 bases from J, with 15 bases between. The V gene's germline CDR1 is MNHEY and CDR2 SMNVEV (reference sequence). In nucleotides, the CDR3 is TGTGCCAGCACTCAGGTCCCCGGCGACTATGGCTACACCTTC. The encoded protein is CASTQVPGDYGYTF.

The V and J genes are TRBV5-1 and TRBJ1-1, with D possibly matching TRBD1 (5 bases). This CDR3 region has 14 residues. Germline CDR1 reads SGHRS; CDR2 reads YFSETQ. The V gene lost 4 bases and the J gene lost 3 bases, with 13 bases spanning the gap. CDR3 sequence reads: CASSPDGGHTEAFF. The CDR3, as DNA: TGCGCCAGCAGCCCCGACGGGGGTCACACTGAAGCTTTCTTT.

V is TRBV12-3 or TRBV12-4 and J is TRBJ2-3; maybe TRBD2 (5 bases). This CDR3 has 12 amino acids. V was cut by 5 bases and J by 5 bases, with 8 bases left in between. Written as DNA, the CDR3 is TGTGCCAGCAGTGGTGCGGGAGATACGCAGTATTTT. Its protein is CASSGAGDTQYF.